This entry lists 7 T cell receptor beta chains sequenced from one sample in a study of identical twins (dated by TCRdb to about 2016). Receptor amplification or capture employed 5' RACE. Sequencer: Illumina HiSeq 2000. TCRdb ran its own pipeline on the public reads, namely fastp trimming at Q25 and MiXCR clone calling, and kept in-frame beta chains. One record per CDR3 amino acid sequence lists the most common genes and DNA. The sample table holds 1.5 million to 2 million distinct CDR3 sequences, of which around a third were seen once. The top ten hold about 0.27% of the sample. The sequenced sample was cord blood. These receptors came from a newborn girl in good health.

The chain recombines TRBV7-2 with TRBJ1-2; D unresolved. V was shortened by 5 bases and J by 4 bases, with 11 bases between the two germline ends. The CDR3 is 13 amino acids. Germline V gene data show CDR1 as SGHTA and CDR2 as FQGNSA. The CDR3 bases are TGTGCCAGCAGCCCGGAACTCGTCTATGGCTACACCTTC. Amino acid sequence: CASSPELVYGYTF. Variable domain in full (rest from reference TRBV7-2 and TRBJ1-2): GAGVSQSPSNKVTEKGKDVELRCDPISGHTALYWYRQSLGQGLEFLIYFQGNSAPDKSGLPSDRFSAERTGGSVSTLTIQRTQQEDSAVYLCASSPELVYGYTFGSGTRLTVV.

The gene calls are TRBV27 and TRBJ2-5, with 8 bases that match TRBD1. This CDR3 has 13 amino acids. Per germline, CDR1 MNHEY and CDR2 SMNVEV (reference sequence). The ends lost 7 bases at V and 11 bases at J; junction bases unmatched: 12. CDR3 region: CASKRDRLGEQYF. The CDR3 DNA reads as TGTGCCAGCAAACGGGACAGGCTGGGAGAGCAGTACTTC.

The chain combines TRBV12-3 or TRBV12-4 with TRBJ1-5, with 9 bases lining up with TRBD1. The V gene end was trimmed by 4 bases and the J gene end by 9 bases; junction bases not matched to a gene: 7. The CDR3 spans 14 residues. CDR3 in DNA: TGTGCCAGCAGTTGGGACAGGGTCAATTGGCCCCAGCATTTT. It encodes CASSWDRVNWPQHF.

In this sample, this clonotype turned up a few times. The rearrangement links TRBV4-1 to TRBJ2-1; D is perhaps TRBD1 (6 bases). V was clipped by 7 bases and J by 9 bases, with 13 bases between them. This CDR3 has 12 amino acids. Germline V lookup: CDR1 MGHRA, CDR2 YSYEKL. CDR3 region: CASISGDTEQFF. The CDR3 nucleotides are TGCGCCAGCATTTCCGGGGACACTGAGCAGTTCTTC.

The genes are TRBV20-1 and TRBJ2-4; weak D call: TRBD2 (6 bases). Germline V lookup: CDR1 DFQATT, CDR2 SNEGSKA (reference sequence). The CDR3 runs 12 residues. Between the trimmed V and J ends, which lost 3 bases and 13 bases, there was a span of 16 bases. The CDR3 loop is CSASAGGTWQYF. The CDR3 bases are TGCAGTGCTAGTGCCGGCGGGACTTGGCAGTACTTC.

The chain has TRBV29-1 and TRBJ2-5, with TRBD1 matching 9 bases. The V gene end was trimmed by 6 bases and the J gene end by 2 bases; junction bases not matched to a gene: 10. Per the germline V gene, CDR1 is SQVTM and CDR2 is ANQGSEA. This CDR3 has 15 amino acids. CDR3 DNA: TGCAGCGTCCTAGGGGACAGGGAGAGTCAAGAGACCCAGTACTTC. It is translated as CSVLGDRESQETQYF.

This clonotype was counted between two and nine times. This rearrangement joins TRBV18 to TRBJ1-1; 7 positions match TRBD1. The CDR3 has 15 residues. From germline, CDR1 is KGHSH and CDR2 LQKENI. Losses at the gene ends were 3 bases for V and 6 bases for J; bases not matched to a gene: 10. CDR3 amino acids: CASSPTTGLGAEAFF. The CDR3 DNA reads as TGTGCCAGCTCACCCACGACAGGGCTGGGCGCTGAAGCTTTCTTT.